This T cell receptor beta chain was profiled in a study of T cell clonality in common variable immunodeficiency. Overall study findings and caveats: Common variable immunodeficiency TCR beta sequences reportedly had fewer deletions and N-nucleotide insertions.

V lost 1 base and J 0 bases, leaving 16 bases between the germline ends. The germline V gene has CDR1 SGHVS and CDR2 FQNEAQ. This CDR3 contains 17 residues. In this sample, this clone turned up a few times. Its cognate antigen is unknown. The CDR3 end lies 3 residues beyond the end of the read and is filled in from the germline J gene. This table comes from immunoSEQ multiplex PCR, and its TCRdb copy is limited to in-frame clones, with some not included. Listed here are approximately 30,000 clones without any singletons, the top ten holding 4%. Of CVID subjects, about 14 were female and roughly 30 male, mean age approximately 44. Caucasian heritage predominated among both patients and controls.

The TCR was taken from a human donor with common variable immunodeficiency. Sample: peripheral blood mononuclear cells. V gene TRBV7-8 combines with J gene TRBJ2-7; D is possibly TRBD2 (6 bases). The CDR3 bases that were read are TGTGCCAGCAGCTTAGGGGTATTGGGGGGAAGCTCCTACGAG. It is translated as CASSLGVLGGSSYE. The whole CDR3 region reads CASSLGVLGGSSYEQYF.